Described below is a single T cell receptor beta chain sequence and its context. The table came from immunoSEQ multiplex PCR; TCRdb's copy has only in-frame clones and leaves some out. The sample contains about 240,000 clones, around 88% of which appear only once. This record belongs to a study of blood T cell repertoires in COVID-19. The CDR3 covers 19 residues. The V and J ends lost 7 bases and 0 bases, in that order; junction bases with no gene match: 10. Germline CDR1 and CDR2: SNHLY and FYNNEI. The study drew participants aged about 18 to 89 years from 20 to 30 US areas. Researchers sorted participants into cohorts using their self-reported clinical history. Two consecutive negative NP/OP PCR tests, clearance, or resolved symptoms defined Cohort 3 recovery.

This receptor was obtained from a woman under 40 who had recovered from COVID-19. The sequencing input was PBMCs or T cells enriched from blood (not recorded which). V gene TRBV2 combines with J gene TRBJ2-4; 15 nucleotides line up with TRBD2. DNA for the CDR3: TGTGCCAGCATCGCCAAAGAGGGACTAGCGGGAGGAGCCAAAAACATTCAGTACTTC. This codes for CASIAKEGLAGGAKNIQYF.